This T cell receptor beta chain was observed in a study of blood T cell repertoires in COVID-19. Study context: COVID-19 samples, acute and convalescent, were from the United States, Italy and Spain. PBMCs, B-cell-depleted T cells, or T cells were the source of the cDNA or gDNA that made up the material.

In the authors' methods: Cell counts per sample came from amplifying reference gene primers. Assay used: immunoSEQ multiplex PCR; TCRdb lists only in-frame clones, some missing. V and J calls and clone size follow that table, whereas D and trimming were derived from the DNA. The data show about 230,000 clones, with about 83% seen just once and 7.4% held by the top ten. Losses at the gene ends were 5 bases for V and 11 bases for J; bases not matched to a gene: 12. This CDR3 comprises 14 residues. Germline lookup yields CDR1 LGHDT and CDR2 YNNKEL (reference sequence). The sequence was obtained from a woman aged 50 to 65 with acute or convalescent COVID-19. The chain has TRBV3-1 (or the pseudogene TRBV3-2) and TRBJ2-1, with TRBD2 matching 7 bases. The sequencing input was peripheral blood. CDR3 sequence reads: CASSRDRTSYKQFF. DNA for the CDR3: TGTGCCAGCAGCAGAGACCGGACTAGTTATAAGCAGTTCTTC.